This T cell receptor beta chain was identified during a study of breast tumors, draining lymph nodes, adjacent tissues. The CDR3 sequence is 14 residues long. Germline V gene data show CDR1 as MNHEY and CDR2 as SVGAGI. V was cut by 2 bases and J by 6 bases, with 13 bases left in between. Regarding the study as a whole: Tumor repertoires ranked between lymph nodes and nontumor tissue in diversity, with V and J gene preferences.

Samples came from axillary lymph nodes draining the breast cancer. TCRdb ran MiXCR on the multiplex PCR reads and lists one entry per CDR3 protein. Of approximately 100,000 distinct CDR3 sequences listed, 20% to 25% are singletons. At least ten counts were recorded for this clonotype. What it binds is unknown. This chain links TRBV6-5 with TRBJ1-2; TRBD1 is a possible D gene (5 bases). This TCR was recovered from a female donor with breast cancer. Some clones in this sample may be carry-over from other donors' samples. The specimen was axillary lymph node tissue. CDR3 region: CASSYGRAIDGYTF. CDR3 bases: TGTGCCAGCAGTTACGGCAGGGCAATAGATGGCTACACCTTC.